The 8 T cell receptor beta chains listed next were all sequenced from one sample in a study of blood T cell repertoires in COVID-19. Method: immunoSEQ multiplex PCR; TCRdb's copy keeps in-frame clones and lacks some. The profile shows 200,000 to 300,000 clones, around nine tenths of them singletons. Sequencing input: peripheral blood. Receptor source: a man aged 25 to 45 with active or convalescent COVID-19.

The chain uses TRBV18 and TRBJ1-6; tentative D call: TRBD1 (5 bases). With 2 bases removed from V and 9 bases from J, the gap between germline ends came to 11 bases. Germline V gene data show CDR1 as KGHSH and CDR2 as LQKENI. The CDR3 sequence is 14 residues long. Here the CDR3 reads CASSPGSGSSPLHF. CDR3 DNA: TGTGCCAGCTCACCAGGATCAGGGTCTTCACCCCTCCACTTT.

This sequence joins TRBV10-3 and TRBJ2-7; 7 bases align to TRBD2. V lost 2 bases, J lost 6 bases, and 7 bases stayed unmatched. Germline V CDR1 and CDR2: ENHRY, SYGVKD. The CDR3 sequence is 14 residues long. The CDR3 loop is CAISEAQWGGEQYF. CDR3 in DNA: TGTGCCATCAGTGAGGCCCAGTGGGGGGGCGAGCAGTACTTC.

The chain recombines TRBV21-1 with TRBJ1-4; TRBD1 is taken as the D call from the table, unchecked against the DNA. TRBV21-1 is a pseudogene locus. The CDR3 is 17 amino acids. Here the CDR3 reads CASSIQGQGSTNEKLFF. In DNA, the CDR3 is TGTGCCAGCAGCATCCAGGGACAGGGGTCAACTAATGAAAAACTGTTTTTT.

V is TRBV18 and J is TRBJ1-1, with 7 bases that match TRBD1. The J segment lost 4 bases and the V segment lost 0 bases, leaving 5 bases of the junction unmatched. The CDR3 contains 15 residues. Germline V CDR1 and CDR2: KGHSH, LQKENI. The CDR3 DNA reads TGTGCCAGCTCACCACCGACCAGGGGGAGCACTGAAGCTTTCTTT. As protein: CASSPPTRGSTEAFF.

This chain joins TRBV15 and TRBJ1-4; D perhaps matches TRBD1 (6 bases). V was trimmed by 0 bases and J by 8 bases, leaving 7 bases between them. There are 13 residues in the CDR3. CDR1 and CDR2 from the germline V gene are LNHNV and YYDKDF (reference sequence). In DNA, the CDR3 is TGTGCCACCAGCAGAGATAGGGGGGAAAAACTGTTTTTT. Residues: CATSRDRGEKLFF.

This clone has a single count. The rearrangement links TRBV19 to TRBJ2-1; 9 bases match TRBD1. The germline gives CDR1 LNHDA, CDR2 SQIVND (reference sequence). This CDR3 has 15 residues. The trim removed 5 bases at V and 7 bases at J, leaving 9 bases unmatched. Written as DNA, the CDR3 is TGTGCCAGTAGTTCGACCGGGACAGGGTCGAATGAGCAGTTCTTC. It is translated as CASSSTGTGSNEQFF.

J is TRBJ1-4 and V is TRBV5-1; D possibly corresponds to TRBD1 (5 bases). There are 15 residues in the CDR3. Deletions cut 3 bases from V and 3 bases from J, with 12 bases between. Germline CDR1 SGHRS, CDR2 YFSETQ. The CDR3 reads CASSSIGDPNEKLFF. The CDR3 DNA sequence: TGCGCCAGCAGCTCGATAGGGGATCCTAATGAAAAACTGTTTTTT.

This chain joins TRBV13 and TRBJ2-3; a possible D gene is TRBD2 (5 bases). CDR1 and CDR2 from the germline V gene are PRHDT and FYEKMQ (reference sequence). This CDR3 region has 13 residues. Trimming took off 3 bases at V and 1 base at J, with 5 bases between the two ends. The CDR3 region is CASSLGGTDTQYF. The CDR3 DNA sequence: TGTGCCAGCAGCTTGGGAGGCACAGATACGCAGTATTTT.